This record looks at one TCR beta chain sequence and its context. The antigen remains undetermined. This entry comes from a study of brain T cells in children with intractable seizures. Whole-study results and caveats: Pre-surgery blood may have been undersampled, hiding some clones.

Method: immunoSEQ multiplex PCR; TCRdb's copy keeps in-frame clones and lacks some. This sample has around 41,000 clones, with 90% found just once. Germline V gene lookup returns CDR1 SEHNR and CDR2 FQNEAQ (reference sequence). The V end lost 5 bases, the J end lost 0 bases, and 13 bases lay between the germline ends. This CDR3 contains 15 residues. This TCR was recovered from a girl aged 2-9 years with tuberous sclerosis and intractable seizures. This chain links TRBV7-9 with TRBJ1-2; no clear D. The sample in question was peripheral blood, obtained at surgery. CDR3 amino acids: CASSHQGASNYGYTF. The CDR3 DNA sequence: TGTGCCAGCAGCCATCAAGGAGCCTCTAACTATGGCTACACCTTC.